Listed below are T cell receptor beta chains from one sample, sequenced in a study of T cell responses to AZD1222 COVID-19 vaccine. Profiling relied on immunoSEQ multiplex PCR, and the TCRdb table lists in-frame clones only, not all of them. The data show 90,000 to 110,000 clones, with roughly nine tenths seen just once and over 35% held by the top ten. The source material was peripheral blood, sampled 28 days after the second AZD1222 dose. These receptors all come from an adult who received the AZD1222 COVID-19 vaccine. The conserved cysteine and the conserved F or W are not part of the CDR3 here.

15	TRBV13	ASSLPTEKSSYNEQF
12	TRBV19	ASRYRQTTDTQY
11	TRBV2	ASWENSNQPQH
12	TRBV10-2	ASRGLSSTGELF
11	TRBV19	ASSRAGSYEQY
15	TRBV5-4	ASGPGQGAYAKNIQY
12	TRBV28	ASSLRLEAYEQY
13	TRBV7-9	ASSLELGAGTEAF
13	TRBV9	ASSPTSGTTDTQY
12	TRBV19	ASRPGQLNYGYT
16	TRBV11-2	ASSLDPPSGVNTGELF
14	TRBV5-1	ASSPDQGSVSYEQY
12	TRBV6-1	ASSERGDAYEQY
11	TRBV27	ASSLRSDYGYT
14	TRBV5-4	ASSTQTGQSNNEQF
13	TRBV5-1	ASSLFPGVGETQY
12	TRBV5-1	ASSSPHDNYGYT
13	TRBV7-9	ASSLEGRDMETQY
14	TRBV24-1	ATSDSTSGRRETQY
12	TRBV11-2	ASSPLGAGAEAF
12	TRBV19	ASTLGQANQPQH
12	TRBV30	AWSPDRPQETQY
11	TRBV6-5	ASRYLRAGEEY
14	TRBV7-2	ASSRKLAGLTDTQY
10	TRBV19	ASLKWAREQF
12	TRBV28	ASSLPGYVQPQH
12	TRBV6-5	ASSPTERAGELF
13	TRBV2	ASSKSTYSYNEQF
13	TRBV9	ASSVGLQGGETQY
15	TRBV19	ASSSRLAGGSTDTQY
11	TRBV7-3	ASSPRQNTEAF
11	TRBV30	AWSGQVSYEQY
18	TRBV5-5	ASSLGTGISTVVEDTEAF
12	TRBV6-5	ASVRTVAATEAF
11	TRBV6-2/TRBV6-3	ASSSVGIIEQY
10	TRBV11-2	ASSLYRSPLH
11	TRBV7-2	ASRQDSSYGYT
14	TRBV2	ASSQDGHGGRDEQY
12	TRBV19	ASSTDRGLSEAF
12	TRBV21-1	ASSKETGQETQY
18	TRBV21-1	ASSKCSGVPGTVNTGELF
19	TRBV18	ASSPRQGGTQRRVLRGEQY
22	TRBV21-1	ASFPKRRSQSGTSGIGPYNEQF
11	TRBV27	ASRDSSYTEAF